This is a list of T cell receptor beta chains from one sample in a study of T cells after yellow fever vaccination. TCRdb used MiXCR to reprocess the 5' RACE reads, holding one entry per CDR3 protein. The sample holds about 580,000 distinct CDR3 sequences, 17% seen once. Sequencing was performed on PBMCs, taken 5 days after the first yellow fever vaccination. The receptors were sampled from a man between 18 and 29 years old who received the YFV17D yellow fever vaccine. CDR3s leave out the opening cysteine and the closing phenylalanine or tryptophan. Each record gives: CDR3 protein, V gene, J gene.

CDR3 protein: ATCTGTPGPGELF
V gene: TRBV6-1
J gene: TRBJ2-2

CDR3 protein: ASSLVGTGANEQF
V gene: TRBV5-4
J gene: TRBJ2-1

CDR3 protein: ASWETGAQETQY
V gene: TRBV7-2
J gene: TRBJ2-5

CDR3 protein: ASSPPPTDTQY
V gene: TRBV6-2/TRBV6-3
J gene: TRBJ2-3

CDR3 protein: ASSPLASTDTQY
V gene: TRBV6-1
J gene: TRBJ2-3

CDR3 protein: ASSLVPGSVGQTQY
V gene: TRBV11-2
J gene: TRBJ2-5

CDR3 protein: ATTRANTGELF
V gene: TRBV6-1
J gene: TRBJ2-2

CDR3 protein: ATSRPGTSGQETQY
V gene: TRBV15
J gene: TRBJ2-5

CDR3 protein: ASSKGQTSTDTQY
V gene: TRBV12-3/TRBV12-4
J gene: TRBJ2-3

CDR3 protein: ASSLSQTREKLF
V gene: TRBV28
J gene: TRBJ1-4

CDR3 protein: ASSRQYGNQPQH
V gene: TRBV12-3/TRBV12-4
J gene: TRBJ1-5

CDR3 protein: AWSGSGGPRETQY
V gene: TRBV30
J gene: TRBJ2-5

CDR3 protein: ASSPSGLAGGLSTDTQY
V gene: TRBV7-6
J gene: TRBJ2-3

CDR3 protein: ASSALAEAYNEQF
V gene: TRBV5-1
J gene: TRBJ2-1

CDR3 protein: SASGTGSTYEQY
V gene: TRBV20-1
J gene: TRBJ2-7

CDR3 protein: ASSKGPDTEAF
V gene: TRBV19
J gene: TRBJ1-1

CDR3 protein: ASSLVVPRGPRAGELF
V gene: TRBV11-2
J gene: TRBJ2-2

CDR3 protein: ASSPDGLALDTQY
V gene: TRBV28
J gene: TRBJ2-3

CDR3 protein: ASSYRDSKNIQY
V gene: TRBV7-9
J gene: TRBJ2-4

CDR3 protein: ASSPGMYEKLF
V gene: TRBV2
J gene: TRBJ1-4

CDR3 protein: ASSMDRGNTIY
V gene: TRBV7-7
J gene: TRBJ1-3

CDR3 protein: ASGTLWAVDSPLH
V gene: TRBV4-1
J gene: TRBJ1-6

CDR3 protein: SVERGSYNEQF
V gene: TRBV29-1
J gene: TRBJ2-1

CDR3 protein: ASTPRFPGELF
V gene: TRBV13
J gene: TRBJ2-2

CDR3 protein: SASSGLGGGEAF
V gene: TRBV20-1
J gene: TRBJ1-1

CDR3 protein: ASSRLGGLNTEAF
V gene: TRBV6-2/TRBV6-3
J gene: TRBJ1-1

CDR3 protein: ASSLEVGVTQY
V gene: TRBV7-7
J gene: TRBJ2-5

CDR3 protein: SVEGLLRTQPQH
V gene: TRBV29-1
J gene: TRBJ1-5

CDR3 protein: ASTVTEAF
V gene: TRBV12-3/TRBV12-4
J gene: TRBJ1-1

CDR3 protein: SVEEGTPYEQY
V gene: TRBV29-1
J gene: TRBJ2-7

CDR3 protein: ASSLDGAIRAQY
V gene: TRBV7-9
J gene: TRBJ2-7

CDR3 protein: ASSLAGTTYNEQF
V gene: TRBV4-3
J gene: TRBJ2-1

CDR3 protein: ASSSGQGQETQY
V gene: TRBV5-1
J gene: TRBJ2-5

CDR3 protein: ATSDPTGGVNEQF
V gene: TRBV24-1
J gene: TRBJ2-1

CDR3 protein: ASSLWSGGPNTGELF
V gene: TRBV7-2
J gene: TRBJ2-2

CDR3 protein: ASSVRGYGNTIY
V gene: TRBV2
J gene: TRBJ1-3

CDR3 protein: ASSIPRQGLNSPLH
V gene: TRBV7-8
J gene: TRBJ1-6

CDR3 protein: ASTPSGGRPSTDTQY
V gene: TRBV4-1
J gene: TRBJ2-3

CDR3 protein: ASSPSGANQPQH
V gene: TRBV12-3/TRBV12-4
J gene: TRBJ1-5

CDR3 protein: ASSSSWQGNQPQH
V gene: TRBV12-3/TRBV12-4
J gene: TRBJ1-5

CDR3 protein: ASSLSPDRDHGYT
V gene: TRBV11-2
J gene: TRBJ1-2

CDR3 protein: ATSRVRQGTQH
V gene: TRBV15
J gene: TRBJ1-5

CDR3 protein: ASRESYGYT
V gene: TRBV3-1
J gene: TRBJ1-2

CDR3 protein: ASSLGAGGYPGELF
V gene: TRBV7-7
J gene: TRBJ2-2

CDR3 protein: ASSAGQKNTGELF
V gene: TRBV9
J gene: TRBJ2-2

CDR3 protein: ASSQSFLVFGELF
V gene: TRBV4-1
J gene: TRBJ2-2

CDR3 protein: ASAGAEDTQY
V gene: TRBV11-2
J gene: TRBJ2-3